This T cell receptor (beta chain) comes out of a study of blood T cell repertoires in COVID-19. Clones were read by immunoSEQ multiplex PCR, and TCRdb kept only the in-frame ones, dropping some. Of over 130,000 clones listed, approximately 83% are singletons. Sequencing input: peripheral blood. This sequence originates from a woman aged 60-75 years with acute or convalescent COVID-19.

The CDR3 bases are TGTGCCAGCAGTGAACAACAGGGGGCGTCCTATGGCTACACCTTC. The encoded protein is CASSEQQGASYGYTF. The chain uses TRBV2 and TRBJ1-2, with 9 bases fitting TRBD1. This CDR3 is built from 15 residues. Germline V CDR1 and CDR2: SNHLY, FYNNEI. Trimming took 2 bases from V and 4 from J; bases not matched to a gene: 5.